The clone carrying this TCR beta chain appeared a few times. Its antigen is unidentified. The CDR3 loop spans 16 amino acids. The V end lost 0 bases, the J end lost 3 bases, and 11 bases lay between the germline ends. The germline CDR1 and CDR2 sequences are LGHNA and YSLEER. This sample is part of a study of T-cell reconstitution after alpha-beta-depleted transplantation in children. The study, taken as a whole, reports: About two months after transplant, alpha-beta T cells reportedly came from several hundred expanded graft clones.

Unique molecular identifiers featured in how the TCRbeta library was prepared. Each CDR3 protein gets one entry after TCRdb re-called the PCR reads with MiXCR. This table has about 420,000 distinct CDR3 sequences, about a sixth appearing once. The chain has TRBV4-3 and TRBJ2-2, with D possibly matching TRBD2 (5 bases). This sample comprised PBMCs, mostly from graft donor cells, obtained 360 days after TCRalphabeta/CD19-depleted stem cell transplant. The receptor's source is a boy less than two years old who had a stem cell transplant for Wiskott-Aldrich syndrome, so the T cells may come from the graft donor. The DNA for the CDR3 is TGCGCCAGCAGCCAAGATTCCGGGATGTACACCGGGGAGCTGTTTTTT. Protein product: CASSQDSGMYTGELFF.